One T cell receptor beta chain is described in this entry. With baseline, cycle 4 day 1, and cycle 7 day 1 as timepoints, blood was sampled. This entry is derived from a study of OX40 agonist ivuxolimab in advanced cancers. Study-wide context: The patients received ivuxolimab by intravenous route every 2 weeks at 0.01 to 10 mg/kg.

The CDR3 is 15 amino acids. Germline lookup yields CDR1 KGHSH and CDR2 LQKENI. The ends lost 4 bases at V and 10 bases at J; junction bases unmatched: 15. Profiling relied on immunoSEQ multiplex PCR, and the TCRdb table lists in-frame clones only, not all of them. Of tens of thousands of clones listed, around 90% are singletons. The sample was CD4+ or CD8+ T cells sorted from blood, taken in a trial of the OX40 agonist ivuxolimab. The receptor was isolated from an adult with an advanced solid tumor such as melanoma, head and neck, liver or kidney cancer. The chain employs TRBV18 and TRBJ1-2; TRBD1 matches at 7 bases. CDR3 protein: CASSLTGEAGYHYTF. As DNA, the CDR3 is TGTGCCAGCTCACTAACAGGGGAAGCGGGCTACCACTACACCTTC. Based on the CDR3 plus reference TRBV18 and TRBJ1-2, the full variable domain is NAGVMQNPRHLVRRRGQEARLRCSPMKGHSHVYWYRQLPEEGLKFMVYLQKENIIDESGMPKERFSAEFPKEGPSILRIQQVVRGDSAAYFCASSLTGEAGYHYTFGSGTRLTVV.